This passage covers 5 T cell receptor beta chains from one sample sequenced in a study of human T cells and chemical hapten exposure. Time point noted: pre-sensitization, week 0. Sample treatment: therapeutic diphenylcyclopropenone sensitization with weekly scalp DPC. TCRdb analysed the RACE reads with MiXCR anew, one entry per CDR3 protein. The table shows 65,000 to 70,000 distinct CDR3 sequences, with 9.5% to 12% occurring only once. Sequencing was performed on whole blood, taken in connection with sensitization to the hapten diphenylcyclopropenone (DPC). The receptors shown here come from a woman in her forties or fifties with alopecia areata. Some clones in this sample may be carry-over from other donors' samples.

In this sample, this clonotype turned up a few times. The chain couples TRBV7-2 to TRBJ2-7, with 9 bases aligning to TRBD2. The junction had 9 bases not matched to a gene; V was cut back by 2 bases and J by 7 bases. The germline V gene encodes CDR1 SGHTA and CDR2 FQGNSA. CDR3 length: 15 residues. The CDR3 loop is CASSLRSGGTSEQYF. The CDR3 bases are TGTGCCAGCAGCTTACGTAGCGGGGGAACGAGTGAGCAGTACTTC.

The chain is built from TRBV9 and TRBJ2-1; 12 nucleotides align to TRBD2. V lost 0 bases to trimming and J lost 7 bases; unmatched junction nucleotides: 2. CDR3 size: 15 residues. CDR1 and CDR2 (germline): SGDLS, YYNGEE. DNA for the CDR3: TGTGCCAGCAGCGTAGCTAGCGGGAGGGGGAATGAGCAGTTCTTC. Translating gives CASSVASGRGNEQFF.

This chain connects TRBV4-3 to TRBJ2-7; D not certain. V gave up 0 bases and J gave up 3 bases, with 9 bases separating them. This CDR3 spans 14 amino acids. CDR1 is LGHNA and CDR2 is YSLEER in the germline V gene. The CDR3 region has the DNA TGCGCCAGCAGCCAAGATACACGAGGCTACGAGCAGTACTTC. Protein sequence: CASSQDTRGYEQYF.

This clonotype turned up a few times. The genes are TRBV18 and TRBJ1-2; the D gene is possibly TRBD1 (6 bases). Germline values: CDR1 KGHSH, CDR2 LQKENI. Trimming left V 3 bases short and J 6 bases short, with 14 bases between. The CDR3 has 14 amino acids. The CDR3 DNA sequence: TGTGCCAGCTCACCGACAGGTTTAACTCATGGCTACACCTTC. This encodes CASSPTGLTHGYTF.

There are many counts of this clonotype. The chain links TRBV6-5 to TRBJ2-3, with a tentative D call TRBD1 (5 bases). The V end lost 0 bases, the J end lost 3 bases, and 10 bases lay between the germline ends. Germline V gene sequence: CDR1 MNHEY, CDR2 SVGAGI. The CDR3 is 15 residues long. CDR3 amino acids: CASSYSRQRTDTQYF. CDR3 bases: TGTGCCAGCAGTTACTCGAGACAGAGAACAGATACGCAGTATTTT.